The present entry profiles one TCR beta chain with its context. The data stem from a study of control samples from healthy donors and cancer patients. Generated by immunoSEQ multiplex PCR, the TCRdb table keeps only in-frame clones and is missing some. The table has approximately 94,000 clones, about 89% seen once. What was sequenced was blood. This clonotype originated in a woman in her thirties in good health.

The DNA for the CDR3 is TGTGCCAGCAGGACCACTAGCGGGAGCTCCTACGAGCAGTACTTC. Encoded protein: CASRTTSGSSYEQYF. V usage is TRBV6-5 and J usage is TRBJ2-7; 11 nucleotides match TRBD2. Per the germline V gene, CDR1 is MNHEY and CDR2 is SVGAGI. V trimming: 6 bases; J trimming: 0 bases; junction bases outside the gene matches: 4. The length of the CDR3 is 15 residues.